Here is one T cell receptor (beta chain) with its context. Germline CDR1 PRHDT, CDR2 FYEKMQ (reference sequence). The CDR3 spans 14 residues. V was trimmed by 4 bases and J by 5 bases, leaving 15 bases between them. The data were produced by immunoSEQ multiplex PCR, yet TCRdb's version contains in-frame clones alone and is incomplete. The table has some 31,000 clones, about 88% seen once. The sample is drawn from a study of T cell changes during pregnancy in multiple sclerosis. The receptor was derived from a female donor with multiple sclerosis, enrolled in a pregnancy study. The chain links TRBV13 to TRBJ2-7; a possible D gene is TRBD1 (6 bases). Sequences were derived from CD8+ T cells from peripheral blood mononuclear cells, sampled in the third trimester of pregnancy. The CDR3 protein is CASSSADRLNEQYF. In DNA, the CDR3 is TGTGCCAGCAGCTCAGCAGACAGGCTCAACGAGCAGTACTTC.